These 32 T cell receptor beta chains were all obtained from the same sample, sequenced in a study of molecular identifiers for immune sequencing clone quantification. Each CDR3 protein is one row after TCRdb ran MiXCR on the PCR reads. The sample records under 800,000 distinct CDR3 sequences, around 25% being singletons. The sequencing sample was made of naive CD8+ T cells from blood, with Jurkat cell RNA spiked in. Subset described: FACS-sorted CD8+CD4-CCR7+CD45RA+ naive T cells. The receptors were sampled from a human donor in good health. Some libraries in this study had Jurkat cell RNA spiked in.

This clonotype was counted at least ten times. The V call is TRBV5-1, the J call TRBJ2-2, with D maybe TRBD1 (5 bases). The V gene lost 3 bases and the J gene lost 1 base, with 7 bases spanning the gap. Germline CDR1 is SGHRS and CDR2 is YFSETQ. The CDR3 spans 14 residues. CDR3 loop: CASSYTGNTGELFF. Written as DNA, the CDR3 is TGCGCCAGCAGCTACACAGGGAACACCGGGGAGCTGTTTTTT.

This clonotype was seen ten or more times. The rearrangement links TRBV19 to TRBJ1-1; tentative D call: TRBD1 (6 bases). The germline V gene encodes CDR1 LNHDA and CDR2 SQIVND (reference sequence). The CDR3 spans 16 residues. Between the trimmed V and J ends, which lost 6 bases and 3 bases, there was a span of 20 bases. The DNA for the CDR3 is TGTGCCAGTAGATTTGCATCCCAGGGGTTTGACACTGAAGCTTTCTTT. Translating gives CASRFASQGFDTEAFF.

In this sample, this clonotype turned up a few times. V gene TRBV13 combines with J gene TRBJ2-1; TRBD2 matches 9 bases. Germline lookup yields CDR1 PRHDT and CDR2 FYEKMQ (reference sequence). V was clipped by 5 bases and J by 9 bases; unmatched bases: 14. The CDR3 is made up of 16 amino acids. The CDR3: CASSHTSGGPSVEQFF. Here the CDR3 DNA reads TGTGCCAGCAGCCATACGAGCGGGGGGCCGTCCGTTGAGCAGTTCTTC.

This clonotype was picked up many times. The V gene is TRBV29-1, the J gene TRBJ2-1, with 7 bases aligning to TRBD1. The CDR3 spans 14 residues. The J segment lost 8 bases and the V segment lost 6 bases, leaving 13 bases of the junction unmatched. CDR1 is SQVTM and CDR2 is ANQGSEA in the germline V gene. CDR3 bases: TGCAGCGTGGAGAAAAGGTCAGGGGGTTATGAGCAGTTCTTC. As protein: CSVEKRSGGYEQFF.

In its sample, this clonotype was seen many times. This chain uses TRBV5-4 with TRBJ2-5; no firm D call. V lost 0 bases and J 1 base, leaving 10 bases between the germline ends. The CDR3 totals 15 residues. Germline assignment: CDR1 SGHNT and CDR2 YYREEE (reference sequence). The CDR3 sequence: CASSLVGSGQETQYF. The CDR3 DNA sequence: TGTGCCAGCAGCTTGGTGGGGTCGGGCCAAGAGACCCAGTACTTC.

Worth noting for this clonotype: A junction end diverges from the germline sequence, so it may reflect a read error. The chain carries TRBV4-3 and TRBJ2-1; D is unresolved. Germline V gives CDR1 LGHNA, CDR2 YSLEER. The CDR3 loop spans 14 amino acids. CDR3 protein: CASSPDHSYDEQFF. Here the CDR3 DNA reads TGCGCCAGCAGCCCCGACCACTCCTACGATGAGCAGTTCTTC.

This clonotype was seen a handful of times. This chain links TRBV9 with TRBJ1-2; D possibly corresponds to TRBD1 (6 bases). This CDR3 contains 15 residues. CDR1 is SGDLS, CDR2 YYNGEE, per germline. V gave up 0 bases and J gave up 6 bases, with 15 bases separating them. The CDR3 sequence: CASSVGRSGQNGYTF. CDR3 nucleotide sequence: TGTGCCAGCAGCGTAGGTAGGTCCGGACAGAATGGCTACACCTTC. Full variable domain (missing parts from reference TRBV9 and TRBJ1-2): DSGVTQTPKHLITATGQRVTLRCSPRSGDLSVYWYQQSLDQGLQFLIQYYNGEERAKGNILERFSAQQFPDLHSELNLSSLELGDSALYFCASSVGRSGQNGYTFGSGTRLTVV.

This clonotype was picked up many times. The rearrangement uses TRBV24-1 and TRBJ2-3; 13 nucleotides match TRBD2. With V trimmed by 3 bases and J by 1 base, 9 bases remained unmatched. Germline V lookup: CDR1 KGHDR, CDR2 SFDVKD. The CDR3 has 19 residues. For the CDR3, the DNA is TGTGCCACCAGTGATCCGCGGACTAGCGGGAGAGTGGGCACAGATACGCAGTATTTT. Translation gives CATSDPRTSGRVGTDTQYF.

This clonotype has at least ten counts. This chain uses TRBV2 with TRBJ1-5, with D unclear. The CDR3 spans 13 residues. Germline V gives CDR1 SNHLY, CDR2 FYNNEI. V was shortened by 7 bases and J by 7 bases, with 14 bases between the two germline ends. CDR3 residues: CASIRGVGQPQHF. The CDR3 bases are TGTGCCAGCATACGGGGAGTGGGGCAGCCCCAGCATTTT.

The rearrangement links TRBV5-6 to TRBJ2-7, with D perhaps TRBD1 (5 bases). The CDR3 has 14 amino acids. Germline V lookup: CDR1 SGHDT, CDR2 YYEEEE. Trimming left V 4 bases short and J 3 bases short, with 14 bases between. The CDR3 DNA reads as TGTGCCAGCAGCCTCGGCAGGGTCCACTACGAGCAGTACTTC. Translating it yields CASSLGRVHYEQYF.

This clonotype was seen at least ten times. The chain carries TRBV9 and TRBJ1-1; no clear D gene. The CDR3 covers 16 residues. Trimming took off 3 bases at V and 2 bases at J, with 17 bases between the two ends. Looked up from germline, CDR1 is SGDLS and CDR2 is YYNGEE. The CDR3 DNA reads as TGTGCCAGCAGCGCCTCCCCCAAGAAAACCAACACTGAAGCTTTCTTT. Translation gives CASSASPKKTNTEAFF.

J is TRBJ1-2 and V is TRBV7-2; D is possibly TRBD1 (5 bases). CDR3 size: 16 residues. Trimming stripped 0 bases from V and 4 bases from J, with 15 bases between. Germline-derived CDR1 and CDR2 are SGHTA and FQGNSA. CDR3 in DNA: TGTGCCAGCAGCTTAGCGCCCGCAGACAGAAGCTATGGCTACACCTTC. Translated, it gives CASSLAPADRSYGYTF.

This clonotype was counted once. The junction departs from the called germline gene at one end, perhaps through a read error. The rearrangement uses TRBV4-1 and TRBJ1-3, with D uncertain. Germline loops: CDR1 MGHRA, CDR2 YSYEKL. This CDR3 is 14 amino acids long. CDR3 loop: CASKRGPSGNPIYF. In DNA, the CDR3 is TGCGCCAGCAAACGGGGTCCCTCTGGAAACCCCATATATTTT.

This clonotype was seen a few times. Just one base apart from a much larger clone, this may be a read error. This chain uses TRBV20-1 with TRBJ2-3; D is ambiguous. CDR3 size: 13 residues. CDR1 DFQATT and CDR2 SNEGSKA come from the germline V gene (reference sequence). V lost 1 base, J lost 2 bases, and 7 bases lay in between. Here the CDR3 DNA reads TGCAGTGCTAGAGGGGGTATCACAGATACGCAGTATTTT. This sequence encodes CSARGGITDTQYF.

This chain connects TRBV7-9 to TRBJ1-2, with 7 bases lining up with TRBD1. CDR1 and CDR2 (germline): SEHNR, FQNEAQ (reference sequence). The CDR3 spans 15 residues. J gave up 4 bases and V 3 bases, and 8 bases lay outside the gene matches. CDR3 loop: CASSFPVQGTYGYTF. DNA of the CDR3: TGTGCCAGCAGCTTTCCGGTACAGGGGACCTATGGCTACACCTTC.

The chain recombines TRBV14 with TRBJ2-7, with D unclear. The CDR3 loop spans 14 amino acids. V was cut by 1 base and J by 1 base, with 8 bases left in between. Germline V lookup: CDR1 SGHDN, CDR2 FVKESK. The CDR3 loop is CASSQVYGSYEQYF. In DNA form, the CDR3 reads TGTGCCAGCAGCCAAGTGTACGGGTCCTACGAGCAGTACTTC.

This clonotype has a handful of counts. The V call is TRBV12-5, the J call TRBJ1-2; TRBD1 matches 7 bases. Germline assignment: CDR1 LGHNT and CDR2 FRNRAP. J was trimmed by 5 bases and V by 6 bases; bases with no gene match: 9. The length of the CDR3 is 14 residues. The CDR3 loop reads CASGQGQFSYGYTF. CDR3 coding DNA: TGTGCTAGTGGACAGGGACAGTTTTCTTATGGCTACACCTTC.

This clonotype was observed at least ten times. This sequence joins TRBV7-8 and TRBJ2-5, with D tentatively TRBD1 (6 bases). V was cut by 0 bases and J by 4 bases, with 15 bases left in between. There are 16 residues in the CDR3. The V gene's germline CDR1 is SGHVS and CDR2 FQNEAQ. The CDR3 bases are TGTGCCAGCAGCTTAGCATACAGGGAATCCCGAGAGACCCAGTACTTC. Residues: CASSLAYRESRETQYF. The complete variable domain, with remaining parts taken from reference TRBV7-8 and TRBJ2-5, reads GAGVSQSPRYKVAKRGQDVALRCDPISGHVSLFWYQQALGQGPEFLTYFQNEAQLDKSGLPSDRFFAERPEGSVSTLKIQRTQQEDSAVYLCASSLAYRESRETQYFGPGTRLLVL.

At least ten counts were recorded for this clonotype. The chain couples TRBV7-2 to TRBJ2-5; 10 bases are a match to TRBD2. Germline assignment: CDR1 SGHTA and CDR2 FQGNSA. V lost 5 bases and J lost 2; bases outside the gene matches: 5. This CDR3 contains 15 residues. The CDR3: CASSQSGGVQETQYF. The CDR3 coding sequence is TGTGCCAGCAGCCAGAGCGGGGGGGTTCAAGAGACCCAGTACTTC.

At least ten counts were recorded for this clonotype. The chain is built from TRBV29-1 and TRBJ1-1, with TRBD1 matching over 7 bases. The CDR3 loop spans 13 amino acids. Trimming cost V 4 bases and J 1 base; bases outside gene matches: 3. Germline CDR1 is SQVTM and CDR2 is ANQGSEA. The CDR3 protein is CSVVDRENTEAFF. The CDR3, as DNA: TGCAGCGTTGTAGACAGGGAGAACACTGAAGCTTTCTTT.

On this clonotype itself: A much larger clone sits a single nucleotide away, making a read error possible. This chain uses TRBV28 with TRBJ1-2; D unresolved. This CDR3 is built from 15 residues. Germline CDR1 and CDR2: MDHEN and SYDVKM. V was pared by 2 bases and J by 4 bases, with 14 bases between. The CDR3 DNA sequence: TGTGCCAGCAGTTTAGATTCGGCGTCCATCTATGGCTACACCTTC. Encoded protein: CASSLDSASIYGYTF.

This clonotype was detected once. One end of the junction is discordant with germline, which a read error may explain. This chain joins TRBV6-6 and TRBJ2-1; 11 bases agree with TRBD1. The CDR3 spans 17 residues. In germline, CDR1 is MNHNY, CDR2 SVGAGI (reference sequence). CDR3 DNA sequence: TGTGCCAGCAGTCAACCGCCGGGACAGGGGGGGGATAATGCGCAGTTCTTC. Encoded protein: CASSQPPGQGGDNAQFF.

This clonotype was detected only a few times. This sequence joins TRBV10-3 and TRBJ2-7, with D tentatively TRBD1 (5 bases). Germline-derived CDR1 and CDR2 are ENHRY and SYGVKD. The V gene lost 0 bases and the J gene lost 3 bases, with 12 bases spanning the gap. This CDR3 is 15 amino acids long. CDR3 nucleotides: TGTGCCATCAGTGAGTCCGGCGGACATTTCTACGAGCAGTACTTC. Translation gives CAISESGGHFYEQYF.

This clonotype was picked up a small number of times. This sequence joins TRBV7-2 and TRBJ2-7, with D hard to call. The ends were cut back, 5 bases at V and 4 bases at J, with 12 bases in the middle. The CDR3 is 13 amino acids. Germline assignment: CDR1 SGHTA and CDR2 FQGNSA. The CDR3 spells CASSAEEMYEQYF. The CDR3 DNA reads TGTGCCAGCAGCGCAGAGGAGATGTACGAGCAGTACTTC.

This clonotype was counted a few times. The chain employs TRBV28 and TRBJ2-2, with 8 bases aligning to TRBD2. The germline V gene encodes CDR1 MDHEN and CDR2 SYDVKM. This CDR3 spans 17 amino acids. J was trimmed by 6 bases and V by 1 base; bases with no gene match: 10. The CDR3 loop reads CASSLLASGRLAGELFF. For the CDR3, the DNA is TGTGCCAGCAGTTTATTGGCCAGCGGGAGATTAGCCGGGGAGCTGTTTTTT. Based on the CDR3 plus reference TRBV28 and TRBJ2-2, the full variable domain is DVKVTQSSRYLVKRTGEKVFLECVQDMDHENMFWYRQDPGLGLRLIYFSYDVKMKEKGDIPEGYSVSREKKERFSLILESASTNQTSMYLCASSLLASGRLAGELFFGEGSRLTVL.

This clonotype occurred a few times. V is TRBV19 and J is TRBJ2-5; 8 bases agree with TRBD1. This CDR3 contains 16 residues. Unmatched junction bases numbered 10, after V lost 3 bases and J lost 4 bases. CDR1 is LNHDA and CDR2 is SQIVND in the germline V gene (reference sequence). The CDR3 sequence: CASSIYQGAPGETQYF. The CDR3 DNA reads as TGTGCCAGTAGTATTTATCAGGGGGCGCCGGGAGAGACCCAGTACTTC.

At least ten counts were recorded for this clonotype. The chain carries TRBV29-1 and TRBJ2-7, with a possible D match to TRBD1 (5 bases). Trimming stripped 4 bases from V and 2 bases from J, with 9 bases between. CDR1 is SQVTM and CDR2 is ANQGSEA in the germline V gene. The CDR3 is 12 amino acids. The CDR3 nucleotides read TGCAGCGTTGTTGCAGGGCCCTACGAGCAGTACTTC. Its protein is CSVVAGPYEQYF.

This clonotype has a handful of counts. The chain joins TRBV7-9 to TRBJ2-1, with no clear D. The V and J ends lost 4 bases and 8 bases respectively, with 12 bases between them. Germline V gene lookup returns CDR1 SEHNR and CDR2 FQNEAQ (reference sequence). The length of the CDR3 is 13 residues. CDR3 amino acids: CASSSPPGDEQFF. In DNA, the CDR3 is TGTGCCAGCAGCTCGCCACCGGGCGATGAGCAGTTCTTC.

The chain carries TRBV12-3 or TRBV12-4 and TRBJ2-1; 7 bases map to TRBD2. CDR3 length: 15 amino acids. V lost 3 bases and J lost 12; bases outside the gene matches: 14. CDR3 residues: CASSFGSTSLDAQFF. The CDR3 DNA sequence: TGTGCCAGCAGTTTTGGTTCGACTAGCCTCGATGCGCAGTTCTTC.

This clonotype was observed a few times. The gene calls are TRBV11-2 and TRBJ2-1, with 7 positions matching TRBD1. Germline CDR1 SGHAT, CDR2 FQNNGV. CDR3 length: 15 residues. V gave up 0 bases and J gave up 3 bases; unmatched junction bases: 2. The CDR3 region is CASSLEGQNYNEQFF. CDR3 nucleotide sequence: TGTGCCAGCAGCTTAGAGGGACAGAACTACAATGAGCAGTTCTTC. Full variable domain (outside the CDR3, taken from reference TRBV11-2 and TRBJ2-1): EAGVAQSPRYKIIEKRQSVAFWCNPISGHATLYWYQQILGQGPKLLIQFQNNGVVDDSQLPKDRFSAERLKGVDSTLKIQPAKLEDSAVYLCASSLEGQNYNEQFFGPGTRLTVL.

This rearrangement joins TRBV6-5 to TRBJ2-7; 9 bases fit TRBD1. The V and J ends lost 6 bases and 5 bases, in that order; junction bases with no gene match: 8. Germline assignment: CDR1 MNHEY and CDR2 SVGAGI. The CDR3 has 14 amino acids. CDR3 DNA sequence: TGTGCCAGCAGCCGACAGGGGGTTTACAACGAGCAGTACTTC. Residues: CASSRQGVYNEQYF.

The chain uses TRBV6-6 and TRBJ2-7, with D unresolved. The germline CDR1 and CDR2 sequences are MNHNY and SVGAGI (reference sequence). Trimming took off 4 bases at V and 2 bases at J, with 9 bases between the two ends. The CDR3 runs to 13 residues. The CDR3 nucleotides are TGTGCCAGCAGTTGCGCGTACACCTACGAGCAGTACTTC. Amino acids: CASSCAYTYEQYF.